A single sample gave rise to the 6 T cell receptor beta chains below, sequenced in a study of T cells in Graves' hyperthyroidism and ophthalmopathy. TCR beta CDR3 sequences were amplified from RNA transcripts. First-round RT-PCR targeting the TCR CDR3 was performed with the HTBI primer set. TCRdb analysed the multiplex PCR reads with MiXCR anew, one entry per CDR3 protein. The table records under 350,000 distinct CDR3 sequences, around 15% of them present only once. Sample: blood. The receptor source for this set is a woman in her fifties or sixties with Graves' ophthalmopathy.

This clonotype was picked up many times. J is TRBJ1-2 and V is TRBV12-3 or TRBV12-4, with TRBD1 as a possible D gene (6 bases). V dropped 5 bases and J dropped 2 bases, with 12 bases sitting between them. The CDR3 has 14 amino acids. CDR3 sequence (DNA): TGTGCCAGCAGTCACAGGACAGTCAACTATGGCTACACCTTC. Protein: CASSHRTVNYGYTF.

This chain connects TRBV12-3 or TRBV12-4 to TRBJ2-2; the D gene is possibly TRBD1 (6 bases). The V end lost 5 bases, the J end lost 5 bases, and 9 bases lay between the germline ends. The CDR3 is 13 amino acids. The CDR3 sequence is CASSRTETGELFF. In DNA, the CDR3 is TGTGCCAGCAGTCGGACAGAAACCGGGGAGCTGTTTTTT.

This clonotype showed up just a few times. V is TRBV2 and J is TRBJ2-2; possibly TRBD1 or TRBD2 for D (5 bases each). The V end lost 7 bases, the J end lost 5 bases, and 17 bases lay between the germline ends. CDR3 length equals 15 residues. Germline CDR1 SNHLY, CDR2 FYNNEI. In DNA, the CDR3 is TGTGCCAGCACTGATATGGGACCAACTACCGGGGAGCTGTTTTTT. This sequence encodes CASTDMGPTTGELFF.

This clonotype was recorded at least ten times. The CDR3 is CASSVDRGQPQHF. In DNA, the CDR3 is TGTGCCAGCAGCGTGGACAGGGGTCAGCCCCAGCATTTT. This chain links TRBV2 with TRBJ1-5; TRBD1 agrees at 9 bases. V lost 6 bases and J lost 6; bases outside the gene matches: 3. The CDR3 is made up of 13 amino acids. Germline V CDR1 and CDR2: SNHLY, FYNNEI.

V is TRBV5-6 and J is TRBJ1-5; D is unresolved. Trimming removed 0 bases at V and 7 bases at J, with 5 bases between. CDR3 length: 12 residues. Germline loops: CDR1 SGHDT, CDR2 YYEEEE. The CDR3 DNA reads as TGTGCCAGCAGCTTGGGAGCGCAGCCCCAGCATTTT. Translated, it gives CASSLGAQPQHF.

The table lists this clonotype with many counts. The chain couples TRBV12-3 or TRBV12-4 to TRBJ1-3; perhaps TRBD1 as D (6 bases). The CDR3 covers 15 residues. The V gene lost 6 bases and the J gene lost 8 bases, with 20 bases spanning the gap. CDR3 region: CASRTTGYPSDTIYF. The CDR3 coding sequence is TGTGCCAGCAGAACCACAGGGTATCCCAGTGACACCATATATTTT.